Sequencing of this TCR beta chain was carried out in a study of monozygotic twins with inflammatory bowel disease. Study-wide results and caveats: Relative to healthy twins, IBD patients had fewer clonotypes in common with others, a gap that was especially apparent with disease activity.

For this clonotype: The antigen remains undetermined.

The CDR3 is 13 residues long. The germline CDR1 and CDR2 sequences are DFQATT and SNEGSKA (reference sequence). Eight cDNA synthesis reactions were run for every sample. Each UMI harboured a 6-nucleotide sample barcode and was appended via template switching. TCRalpha and TCRbeta cDNA went through two nested PCRs of approximately 17 and 9 cycles. TCRdb reprocessed the 5' RACE reads and stores each CDR3 protein as one record, lacking DNA. The sample yields approximately 420,000 distinct CDR3 sequences, of which the top ten take up 2% to 3%. The chain employs TRBV20-1 and TRBJ2-7; no DNA is available, so the TRBD2 call from TCRdb remains unchecked. Material: blood. The receptor comes from a human donor with ulcerative colitis or Crohn's disease, or a healthy co-twin of an affected twin (not recorded which). The CDR3 loop reads CSLGELLSGEQYF.